Shown below are 18 T cell receptor beta chains from a single sample sequenced in a study of CD8 T cells in Susac syndrome. RNA totalling roughly 0.45 to 1 ug underwent reverse transcription with random hexamers. One entry per CDR3 protein results from TCRdb running MiXCR on the immunoSEQ multiplex PCR reads. The sample includes fewer than 140,000 distinct CDR3 sequences, approximately 94% seen only once; the top ten take roughly 0.43%. Material: CD8+ T cells from PBMCs. The source of these receptors is a human donor with Susac syndrome.

The gene calls are TRBV13 and TRBJ1-1; no clear D gene. Between the trimmed V and J ends, which lost 4 bases and 5 bases, there was a span of 8 bases. The CDR3 consists of 12 residues. Looked up from germline, CDR1 is PRHDT and CDR2 is FYEKMQ (reference sequence). The CDR3 DNA reads TGTGCCAGCAGCTCCCGGCCGACTGAAGCTTTCTTT. It encodes CASSSRPTEAFF. Based on the CDR3 plus reference TRBV13 and TRBJ1-1, the full variable domain is AAGVIQSPRHLIKEKRETATLKCYPIPRHDTVYWYQQGPGQDPQFLISFYEKMQSDKGSIPDRFSAQQFSDYHSELNMSSLELGDSALYFCASSSRPTEAFFGQGTRLTVV.

V gene TRBV29-1 combines with J gene TRBJ1-1, with D tentatively TRBD1 (6 bases). Germline V lookup: CDR1 SQVTM, CDR2 ANQGSEA. CDR3 length equals 17 residues. The germline V and J ends were trimmed by 4 bases and 4 bases, with 25 bases remaining between them. CDR3 residues: CSVVATQRQAQGTEAFF. The CDR3 coding sequence is TGCAGCGTTGTCGCGACCCAACGACAGGCCCAGGGCACTGAAGCTTTCTTT. The full variable domain, rest sourced from reference TRBV29-1 and TRBJ1-1, is SAVISQKPSRDICQRGTSLTIQCQVDSQVTMMFWYRQQPGQSLTLIATANQGSEATYESGFVIDKFPISRPNLTFSTLTVSNMSPEDSSIYLCSVVATQRQAQGTEAFFGQGTRLTVV.

The gene calls are TRBV20-1 and TRBJ1-1; the D gene is possibly TRBD1 (5 bases). Trimming cost V 5 bases and J 4 bases, with 11 bases left between them. CDR3 size: 12 residues. The germline CDR1 and CDR2 sequences are DFQATT and SNEGSKA (reference sequence). In DNA, the CDR3 is TGCAGTGCTCACGGGGGGGGCACTGAAGCTTTCTTT. Amino acid sequence: CSAHGGGTEAFF.

The chain links TRBV13 to TRBJ2-7, with 7 positions matching TRBD2. CDR1 and CDR2 (germline): PRHDT, FYEKMQ (reference sequence). This CDR3 contains 17 residues. Trimming removed 0 bases from V and 2 bases from J; junction bases left unmatched: 10. This chain's CDR3 is CASSLGPLGGTTYEQYF. Written as DNA, the CDR3 is TGTGCCAGCAGCTTAGGCCCCTTGGGGGGGACCACCTACGAGCAGTACTTC.

V usage is TRBV12-3 or TRBV12-4 and J usage is TRBJ2-3; 13 bases agree with TRBD2. With V trimmed by 5 bases and J by 5 bases, 7 bases remained unmatched. This CDR3 has 16 amino acids. CDR3: CASSPWTSGGGDTQYF. The DNA of the CDR3 is TGTGCCAGCAGTCCCTGGACTAGCGGGGGAGGAGATACGCAGTATTTT.

The V and J genes are TRBV7-8 and TRBJ2-5, with TRBD2 identical over 9 bases. Trimming at V came to 2 bases and at J to 4 bases, leaving 8 bases not matched to a gene. Germline CDR1 SGHVS, CDR2 FQNEAQ. CDR3 length equals 16 residues. CDR3 sequence reads: CASSLQGLANRETQYF. DNA for the CDR3: TGTGCCAGCAGCTTACAGGGACTAGCTAATAGAGAGACCCAGTACTTC. Supplemented by reference TRBV7-8 and TRBJ2-5, the full variable domain reads GAGVSQSPRYKVAKRGQDVALRCDPISGHVSLFWYQQALGQGPEFLTYFQNEAQLDKSGLPSDRFFAERPEGSVSTLKIQRTQQEDSAVYLCASSLQGLANRETQYFGPGTRLLVL.

V usage is TRBV12-3 or TRBV12-4 and J usage is TRBJ1-2; D ambiguous. The CDR3 has 13 residues. V gave up 3 bases and J gave up 5 bases, with 10 bases separating them. CDR3 DNA sequence: TGTGCCAGCAGTTTGGGTGGGCCTTATGGCTACACCTTC. It is translated as CASSLGGPYGYTF.

The chain employs TRBV9 and TRBJ2-1; D is possibly TRBD1 (5 bases). The CDR3 has 14 amino acids. Deletions cut 0 bases from V and 8 bases from J, with 12 bases between. The germline V gene encodes CDR1 SGDLS and CDR2 YYNGEE. The CDR3 spells CASSVARERDEQFF. CDR3 coding DNA: TGTGCCAGCAGCGTAGCCAGGGAAAGGGATGAGCAGTTCTTC.

In its sample, this clonotype was seen once. The chain carries TRBV4-1 and TRBJ2-1; D call uncertain. In germline, CDR1 is MGHRA, CDR2 YSYEKL. The CDR3 contains 13 residues. Trimming removed 3 bases at V and 5 bases at J, with 8 bases between. This CDR3 is CASSHRHHNEQFF. The CDR3 DNA follows: TGCGCCAGCAGCCATCGGCACCACAATGAGCAGTTCTTC.

The rearrangement links TRBV20-1 to TRBJ2-7, with D hard to call. The germline V gene encodes CDR1 DFQATT and CDR2 SNEGSKA (reference sequence). V lost 0 bases to trimming and J lost 9 bases, with 30 bases between them. This CDR3 has 18 residues. CDR3 nucleotide sequence: TGCAGTGCTAGAGATCTCCCCCAGCCGACCCTCCCTTCCGGCGGGCAGTACTTC. It encodes CSARDLPQPTLPSGGQYF.

The CDR3 here is CASSQEKFPEGGQFF. CDR3 DNA sequence: TGTGCCAGCAGCCAAGAAAAGTTCCCCGAGGGTGGGCAGTTCTTC. This chain connects TRBV4-2 to TRBJ2-1, with a weak D call TRBD2 (5 bases). This CDR3 has 15 residues. The ends were cut back, 0 bases at V and 12 bases at J, with 18 bases in the middle. CDR1 is LGHNA and CDR2 is YNFKEQ in the germline V gene.

The CDR3 protein is CSARGSGRGRASKEKLFF. The CDR3 bases are TGCAGTGCTAGAGGGAGCGGAAGGGGGCGAGCTTCAAAGGAAAAACTGTTTTTT. This chain uses TRBV20-1 with TRBJ1-4; TRBD1 matches at 7 bases. This CDR3 comprises 18 residues. Germline V gene sequence: CDR1 DFQATT, CDR2 SNEGSKA (reference sequence). V was clipped by 1 base and J by 8 bases; unmatched bases: 19.

V is TRBV29-1 and J is TRBJ2-3; D may correspond to TRBD1 or TRBD2 (5 bases each). The CDR3 is 14 amino acids. Per germline, CDR1 SQVTM and CDR2 ANQGSEA. Trimming pared 0 bases from V and 1 base from J, leaving 8 bases between. CDR3 DNA sequence: TGCAGCGTTGAAGACGGGGCTGGCACAGATACGCAGTATTTT. This codes for CSVEDGAGTDTQYF.

CDR3 in DNA: TGTGCCAGCAGTTTACAGGGACGACAGCCCCAGCATTTT. Protein: CASSLQGRQPQHF. The chain employs TRBV12-3 or TRBV12-4 and TRBJ1-5; D may be TRBD1 (5 bases). The CDR3 extends over 13 amino acids. V lost 2 bases, J lost 7 bases, and 9 bases lay in between.

This rearrangement joins TRBV20-1 to TRBJ1-2; 7 nucleotides line up with TRBD1. CDR3 length: 14 amino acids. The germline gives CDR1 DFQATT, CDR2 SNEGSKA (reference sequence). Trimming took 0 bases from V and 8 from J; bases not matched to a gene: 9. The CDR3 region is CSARDTGTDEGYTF. The CDR3 nucleotides are TGCAGTGCTAGAGATACCGGGACAGATGAAGGCTACACCTTC.

This chain joins TRBV6-5 and TRBJ1-2, with a possible D match to TRBD1 (5 bases). Germline V lookup: CDR1 MNHEY, CDR2 SVGAGI. The CDR3 consists of 14 residues. The V and J ends lost 0 bases and 7 bases respectively, with 12 bases between them. CDR3 region: CASSYSSGGFGYTF. CDR3 in DNA: TGTGCCAGCAGTTACTCGAGCGGGGGGTTTGGCTACACCTTC.

This sequence joins TRBV7-8 and TRBJ2-6; 7 nucleotides line up with TRBD1. V lost 5 bases to trimming and J lost 0 bases; unmatched junction nucleotides: 7. The CDR3 spans 17 residues. Germline V gives CDR1 SGHVS, CDR2 FQNEAQ. Written as DNA, the CDR3 is TGTGCCAGCAGCCTCCGGGACAGATTCTCTGGGGCCAACGTCCTGACTTTC. It is translated as CASSLRDRFSGANVLTF.

The chain carries TRBV7-2 and TRBJ1-1; D not certain. The CDR3 contains 13 residues. The germline gives CDR1 SGHTA, CDR2 FQGNSA. With 5 bases removed from V and 0 bases from J, the gap between germline ends came to 7 bases. CDR3 DNA sequence: TGTGCCAGCAGCCACGTCATGAACACTGAAGCTTTCTTT. Protein: CASSHVMNTEAFF.